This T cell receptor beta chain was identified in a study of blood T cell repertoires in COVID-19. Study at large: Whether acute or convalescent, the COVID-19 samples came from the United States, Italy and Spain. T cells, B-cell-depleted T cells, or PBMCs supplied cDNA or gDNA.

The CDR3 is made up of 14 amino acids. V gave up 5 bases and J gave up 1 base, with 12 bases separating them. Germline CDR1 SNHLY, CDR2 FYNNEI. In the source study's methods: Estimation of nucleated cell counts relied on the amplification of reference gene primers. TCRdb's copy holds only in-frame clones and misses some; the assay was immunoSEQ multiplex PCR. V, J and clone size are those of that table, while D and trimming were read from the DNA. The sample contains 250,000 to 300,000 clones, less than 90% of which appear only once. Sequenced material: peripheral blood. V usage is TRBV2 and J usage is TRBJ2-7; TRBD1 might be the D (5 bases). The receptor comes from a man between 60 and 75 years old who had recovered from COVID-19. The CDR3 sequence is CASSFMTASYEQYF. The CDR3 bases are TGTGCCAGCAGTTTTATGACAGCTTCCTACGAGCAGTACTTC.